This passage covers 25 T cell receptor beta chains from one sample sequenced in a study of blood T cell repertoires in COVID-19. The method was immunoSEQ multiplex PCR; TCRdb's version includes in-frame clones alone and lacks a portion of them. The table shows some 150,000 clones, with approximately 82% occurring only once. Sequenced sample: PBMCs or T cells enriched from blood (not recorded which). These receptors came from a woman in her forties or fifties in a cohort exposed to, infected with or recovered from COVID-19 (not recorded which).

The chain couples TRBV18 to TRBJ1-3, with unresolved D. Per germline, CDR1 KGHSH and CDR2 LQKENI. This CDR3 region has 17 residues. The V end was cut by 3 bases, the J end by 4 bases, with 19 bases between. CDR3 DNA sequence: TGTGCCAGCTCACCTCGGACCGGCGGAGGTTCCGGAAACACCATATATTTT. Protein product: CASSPRTGGGSGNTIYF.

This clone was counted a few times. V gene TRBV3-1 (or the pseudogene TRBV3-2) combines with J gene TRBJ2-2; 12 nucleotides match TRBD1. Germline V lookup: CDR1 LGHDT, CDR2 YNNKEL (reference sequence). This CDR3 is 18 amino acids long. V dropped 1 base and J dropped 5; count of bases not matched to a gene: 8. CDR3 DNA: TGTGCCAGCAGCCAAGCTGGGACAGGGGGCTTTTTAACCGGGGAGCTGTTTTTT. This codes for CASSQAGTGGFLTGELFF.

The gene calls are TRBV19 and TRBJ1-3; 7 bases are a match to TRBD1. V lost 8 bases, J lost 0 bases, and 4 bases stayed unmatched. This CDR3 has 14 residues. Germline CDR1 reads LNHDA; CDR2 reads SQIVND (reference sequence). CDR3 loop: CASHDRASGNTIYF. CDR3 nucleotides: TGTGCCAGTCATGACAGGGCCTCTGGAAACACCATATATTTT.

The chain has TRBV10-3 and TRBJ1-5, with a weak D call TRBD1 (6 bases). Trimming stripped 4 bases from V and 4 bases from J, with 11 bases between. Germline-derived CDR1 and CDR2 are ENHRY and SYGVKD. The length of the CDR3 is 14 residues. CDR3 in amino acids: CAISVTGLNQPQHF. Here the CDR3 DNA reads TGTGCCATCAGTGTAACAGGGCTAAATCAGCCCCAGCATTTT.

This clone was observed a few times. The gene calls are TRBV28 and TRBJ1-2, with D perhaps TRBD1 (5 bases). This CDR3 region has 16 residues. Between the trimmed V and J ends, which lost 5 bases and 4 bases, there was a span of 20 bases. CDR1 is MDHEN, CDR2 SYDVKM, per germline. Here the CDR3 reads CASSTPTADRLYGYTF. Written as DNA, the CDR3 is TGTGCCAGCAGTACACCGACAGCAGATAGGCTCTATGGCTACACCTTC.

The sample holds one count of this clone. V is TRBV28 and J is TRBJ1-3; no clear D gene. The CDR3 contains 15 residues. The V gene's germline CDR1 is MDHEN and CDR2 SYDVKM. Between the trimmed V and J ends, which lost 2 bases and 3 bases, there was a span of 11 bases. In nucleotides, the CDR3 is TGTGCCAGCAGTTTAGCACAGCCCTTTGGAAACACCATATATTTT. This gives the protein CASSLAQPFGNTIYF.

The chain has TRBV19 and TRBJ2-3, with 8 nucleotides matching TRBD2. There are 16 residues in the CDR3. The junction had 10 bases not matched to a gene; V was cut back by 6 bases and J by 2 bases. Per germline, CDR1 LNHDA and CDR2 SQIVND (reference sequence). The CDR3: CASSPRGTRITDTQYF. CDR3 DNA sequence: TGTGCCAGTAGCCCACGGGGGACTAGAATCACAGATACGCAGTATTTT.

V and J are TRBV18 and TRBJ2-3; maybe TRBD1 (5 bases). The V gene lost 3 bases and the J gene lost 3 bases, with 7 bases spanning the gap. This CDR3 comprises 13 residues. Germline CDR1 KGHSH, CDR2 LQKENI. The CDR3 DNA reads as TGTGCCAGCTCACCCAGGGTTACAGATACGCAGTATTTT. This codes for CASSPRVTDTQYF.

The rearrangement joins TRBV3-1 (or the pseudogene TRBV3-2) to TRBJ1-5; D possibly corresponds to TRBD1 (5 bases). This CDR3 is 14 amino acids long. Germline V CDR1 and CDR2: LGHDT, YNNKEL (reference sequence). V lost 4 bases and J lost 3, with 10 bases in between. The CDR3 DNA sequence: TGTGCCAGCAGCCTACCGGGGGACAATCAGCCCCAGCATTTT. Its protein is CASSLPGDNQPQHF.

Only a few counts were recorded for this clone. CDR3: CASSPGTSGGVFYEQYF. The CDR3 DNA sequence: TGTGCCAGCAGCCCAGGGACTAGCGGGGGGGTATTCTACGAGCAGTACTTC. V and J are TRBV7-9 and TRBJ2-7; 16 bases map to TRBD2. V lost 5 bases and J lost 3; bases outside the gene matches: 7. The CDR3 is 17 amino acids. CDR1 is SEHNR, CDR2 FQNEAQ, per germline (reference sequence).

To note about this clone: This sample also contains other DNA sequences that code for the same CDR3. The chain combines TRBV5-1 with TRBJ1-2; D might be TRBD1 (5 bases). V lost 0 bases, J lost 8 bases, and 11 bases lay in between. Germline lookup yields CDR1 SGHRS and CDR2 YFSETQ. This CDR3 spans 13 amino acids. CDR3 nucleotide sequence: TGCGCCAGCAGCTTGGAAGGGGCTGGGGGCTACACCTTC. This translates into CASSLEGAGGYTF.

This chain uses TRBV6-5 with TRBJ1-4, with 7 bases matching TRBD1. CDR1 MNHEY and CDR2 SVGAGI come from the germline V gene. The CDR3 spans 15 residues. V shed 2 bases and J 8 bases; nucleotides not matched to a gene: 8. CDR3 amino acids: CASSYMRGLREKLFF. The CDR3 nucleotides read TGTGCCAGCAGTTACATGAGGGGGCTGCGGGAAAAACTGTTTTTT.

This chain uses TRBV21-1 with TRBJ1-2; TRBD1, the D gene given by the table, was not confirmed from the DNA. TRBV21-1 is shown as a pseudogene. The CDR3 loop spans 15 amino acids. The CDR3 DNA reads TGTGCCACCCCAAAGGACAGGGACCCTAACTATGGCTACACCTTC. It yields the protein CATPKDRDPNYGYTF.

This chain joins TRBV5-1 and TRBJ2-7; no clear D. The CDR3 contains 13 residues. Per germline, CDR1 SGHRS and CDR2 YFSETQ. V lost 0 bases to trimming and J lost 2 bases, with 6 bases between them. CDR3 amino acids: CASSLDGTYEQYF. The CDR3 DNA reads TGCGCCAGCAGCTTGGACGGTACCTACGAGCAGTACTTC.

This chain connects TRBV6-1 to TRBJ1-5; 11 nucleotides agree with TRBD1. The V and J ends lost 2 bases and 6 bases, in that order; junction bases with no gene match: 6. The CDR3 covers 16 residues. The V gene's germline CDR1 is MNHNS and CDR2 SASEGT. The CDR3 DNA reads as TGTGCCAGCAGTGAATCCGGGACAGGGGGTATTCAGCCCCAGCATTTT. Its protein product is CASSESGTGGIQPQHF.

The gene calls are TRBV20-1 and TRBJ2-7; D ambiguous. Between the trimmed V and J ends, which lost 5 bases and 6 bases, there was a span of 5 bases. Germline lookup yields CDR1 DFQATT and CDR2 SNEGSKA (reference sequence). The CDR3 is 9 residues long. The CDR3 nucleotides read TGCAGTGCTTCTACCGAGCAGTACTTC. As protein: CSASTEQYF.

The rearrangement joins TRBV27 to TRBJ2-7; 10 nucleotides align to TRBD2. CDR1 and CDR2 from the germline V gene are MNHEY and SMNVEV (reference sequence). J gave up 0 bases and V 7 bases, and 6 bases lay outside the gene matches. The CDR3 has 15 amino acids. The CDR3 DNA follows: TGTGCCAGCACAAACAGCGGGAGGGCCTCCTACGAGCAGTACTTC. Translation gives CASTNSGRASYEQYF.

Points on this clone: The same CDR3 arises from other DNA sequences in this sample as well. This chain connects TRBV9 to TRBJ2-7, with 7 bases lining up with TRBD2. Germline values: CDR1 SGDLS, CDR2 YYNGEE. The CDR3 consists of 13 residues. V shed 2 bases and J 3 bases; nucleotides not matched to a gene: 2. Here the CDR3 reads CASSVGLDYEQYF. Here the CDR3 DNA reads TGTGCCAGCAGCGTTGGACTAGACTACGAGCAGTACTTC.

The rearrangement links TRBV30 to TRBJ2-1; TRBD2 aligns across 7 bases. The junction had 8 bases not matched to a gene; V was cut back by 2 bases and J by 4 bases. The germline CDR1 and CDR2 sequences are GTSNPN and SVGIG (reference sequence). This CDR3 comprises 15 residues. CDR3 sequence reads: CAWSFGTSEYNEQFF. The CDR3 DNA reads as TGTGCCTGGAGTTTCGGAACTAGCGAGTACAATGAGCAGTTCTTC.

This clone was detected a few times. This chain connects TRBV11-3 to TRBJ2-2; TRBD2 matches 8 bases. Germline CDR1 and CDR2: SGHNT and YENEEA. The CDR3 covers 15 residues. V shed 5 bases, J shed 4 bases, and the junction held 6 bases outside the gene matches. The CDR3 DNA sequence: TGTGCCAGCAGCCATCAGCGGGGGTTCACCGGGGAGCTGTTTTTT. Translation: CASSHQRGFTGELFF. The whole variable domain, filled in from reference TRBV11-3 and TRBJ2-2, reads EAGVVQSPRYKIIEKKQPVAFWCNPISGHNTLYWYLQNLGQGPELLIRYENEEAVDDSQLPKDRFSAERLKGVDSTLKIQPAELGDSAVYLCASSHQRGFTGELFFGEGSRLTVL.

The genes are TRBV10-3 and TRBJ2-7; D unclear. The CDR3 length is 12 residues. Trimming stripped 3 bases from V and 2 bases from J, with 5 bases between. The germline gives CDR1 ENHRY, CDR2 SYGVKD. CDR3 protein: CAISDRPYEQYF. CDR3 DNA: TGTGCCATCAGTGACCGTCCCTACGAGCAGTACTTC.

The rearrangement joins TRBV4-2 to TRBJ1-1; the match to TRBD1 covers 9 bases. The CDR3 sequence is 15 residues long. Germline values: CDR1 LGHNA, CDR2 YNFKEQ. Trimming took 0 bases from V and 8 from J; bases not matched to a gene: 7. The CDR3 nucleotides read TGTGCCAGCAGCCAAGAAGAGGACAGGGGAGGCGAAGCTTTCTTT. Translated, it gives CASSQEEDRGGEAFF.

This chain uses TRBV19 with TRBJ2-3, with 7 positions matching TRBD2. This CDR3 region has 15 residues. Per the germline V gene, CDR1 is LNHDA and CDR2 is SQIVND (reference sequence). V lost 6 bases, J lost 4 bases, and 10 bases stayed unmatched. CDR3 coding DNA: TGTGCCAGTAGCCTAACCGGGGGGATAGCAGATACGCAGTATTTT. Its protein is CASSLTGGIADTQYF.

The chain joins TRBV5-6 to TRBJ1-1; TRBD1 aligns across 11 bases. CDR1 SGHDT and CDR2 YYEEEE come from the germline V gene. The CDR3 is 16 residues long. V lost 2 bases to trimming and J lost 1 base; unmatched junction nucleotides: 4. The CDR3 region is CASSFLGTGGNTEAFF. Written as DNA, the CDR3 is TGTGCCAGCAGCTTTCTAGGGACAGGGGGGAACACTGAAGCTTTCTTT.

The genes are TRBV3-1 (or the pseudogene TRBV3-2) and TRBJ2-7; weak D call: TRBD1 (5 bases). V lost 8 bases, J lost 0 bases, and 11 bases lay in between. CDR3 length: 13 amino acids. Germline loops: CDR1 LGHDT, CDR2 YNNKEL (reference sequence). CDR3 protein: CASAYRSSYEQYF. The CDR3 region has the DNA TGTGCCAGCGCGTACAGGAGCTCCTACGAGCAGTACTTC.